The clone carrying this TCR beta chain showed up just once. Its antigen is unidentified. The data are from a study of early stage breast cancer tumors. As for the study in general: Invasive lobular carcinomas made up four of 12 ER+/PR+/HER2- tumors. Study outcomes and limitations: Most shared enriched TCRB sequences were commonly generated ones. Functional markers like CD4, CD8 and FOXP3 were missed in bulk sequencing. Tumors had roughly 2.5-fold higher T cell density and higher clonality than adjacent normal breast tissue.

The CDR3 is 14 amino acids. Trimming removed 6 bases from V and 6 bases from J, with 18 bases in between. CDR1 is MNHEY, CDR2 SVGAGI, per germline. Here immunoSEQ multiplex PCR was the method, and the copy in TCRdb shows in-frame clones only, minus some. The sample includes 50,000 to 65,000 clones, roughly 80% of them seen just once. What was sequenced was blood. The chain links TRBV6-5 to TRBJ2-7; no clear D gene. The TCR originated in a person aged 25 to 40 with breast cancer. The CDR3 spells CASSPPGTTLEQYF. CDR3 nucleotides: TGTGCCAGCAGCCCCCCGGGTACAACCCTCGAGCAGTACTTC.